This paragraph covers one T cell receptor (beta chain) sequence. This clone's antigen is unknown. Base qualities are missing; no much larger clone stands one base away. Ficoll-Paque density gradient centrifugation was the method used to isolate PBMCs. TCRdb lists the instrument as Illumina NovaSeq 6000. TCRalpha and TCRbeta cDNA libraries were constructed by 5'RACE with constant-segment primers, with sample barcodes and unique molecular identifiers being introduced. Trizol reagent was used to extract RNA from every sample. Library amplification was performed in two PCR steps, and a second sample barcode and Illumina TruSeq adapters were introduced in the second step. Sequencing of libraries was performed on an Illumina NovaSeq with 2 x 150 bp paired-end reads. For the original study's pipeline: With migec v1.2.7, reads were demultiplexed and then collapsed into UMI-guided consensus sequences. Using mixcr v2.1.11, UMI consensuses were aligned to TRA and TRB V and J templates and then assembled into clonotypes. A clonotype was counted as expanded or contracted only if both edgeR and NoisET called the change significant, with noise models trained on biological replicates. For edgeR calls, a false discovery rate-adjusted p below 0.01 and a log2 fold-change threshold of 1 were applied. As an exploratory analysis of dynamics, PCA with hierarchical clustering was applied to max-normalized trajectories of the 1000 most abundant clonotypes. The CD4 or CD8 phenotype of responding clones was assigned using the separately sequenced CD4+ and CD8+ repertoires. TCRdb itself trimmed the public reads at Q25 with fastp, ran MiXCR and retained productive beta chains. Identical CDR3 proteins give one entry, which carries the most common genes and DNA. What appears here as the V and J calls and clone size reflects TCRdb's work, not the paper's. Here the sample has hundreds of thousands of distinct CDR3 sequences; less than 25% occur a single time. Around 9% of the sample comes from the top ten.

The data were taken from a study of T-cell memory formation after mild COVID-19 (dated by TCRdb to about 2021). The study in broad terms: Most TCR sequence clusters were specific to one of the two donors. In two donors, T-cell clones that expanded and contracted after mild COVID-19 were tracked by sequencing TCRalpha and TCRbeta repertoires over time. Two young, previously healthy adult volunteers, one female and one male, were included in the cohort. Beyond this particular receptor, the publication reports: Only a couple of mild cases were covered in the study, and larger cohorts including severe cases with pre-infection samples were considered necessary. Contracting CD4+ clones appeared mostly in the CM and EM memory subsets, whereas CD8+ clones were enriched in EMRA. Some responding clones were detected in pre-infection memory, which suggested that pre-existing cross-reactive memory T cells had joined the SARS-CoV-2 response. Whether the second-wave clones peaking on day 37 were SARS-CoV-2 specific was not confirmed. Clones that contracted from day 15 to 85 showed balanced CD4/CD8 phenotypes, whereas a second wave of clones that expanded from day 15 to 37 leaned towards CD4+.

Sequencing was carried out using PBMCs or a T cell subset sorted from them (not recorded which). The sequence was obtained from an adult woman who had mild COVID-19 (a few samples of this study predate the infection). The sample titles of this study are shuffled in the database, so cell type and time point are left out; the donor was told from shared clones.

DNA sequence: TGCAGTGCTAGAGCAGGAAGCGGGGGGGAGACCCAGTACTTC. Translation gives CSARAGSGGETQYF. The rearrangement joined TRBV20-1 to TRBJ2-5; 9 central bases correspond to TRBD2. The CDR3, cysteine through phenylalanine, is 14 amino acids long. Only the CDR3 DNA is retained, 42 bases long and in frame from the first base. For CDR1 and CDR2, the germline V gene (reference sequence) lists DFQATT and SNEGSKA. V loses 1 base at its end and J loses 5 bases; junction bases beyond the gene matches: 5.